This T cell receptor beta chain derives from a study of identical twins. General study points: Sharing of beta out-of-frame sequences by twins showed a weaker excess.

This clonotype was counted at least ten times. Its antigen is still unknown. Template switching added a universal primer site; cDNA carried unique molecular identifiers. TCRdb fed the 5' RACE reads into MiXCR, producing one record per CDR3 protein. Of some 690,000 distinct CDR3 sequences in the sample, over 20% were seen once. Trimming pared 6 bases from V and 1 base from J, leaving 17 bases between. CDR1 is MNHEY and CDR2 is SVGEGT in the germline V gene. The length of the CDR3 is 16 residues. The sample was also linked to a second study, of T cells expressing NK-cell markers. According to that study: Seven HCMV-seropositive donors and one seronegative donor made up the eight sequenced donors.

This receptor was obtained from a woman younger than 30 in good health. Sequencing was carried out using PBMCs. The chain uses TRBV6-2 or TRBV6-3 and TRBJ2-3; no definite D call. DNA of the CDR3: TGTGCCAGCAGACCCCACCTACGAATCGGCACAGATACGCAGTATTTT. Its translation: CASRPHLRIGTDTQYF.